A single sample gave rise to the 25 T cell receptor beta chains below, sequenced in a study of breast tumors, draining lymph nodes, adjacent tissues. Samples came from axillary lymph nodes draining the breast cancer. TCRdb used MiXCR to reprocess the multiplex PCR reads, holding one entry per CDR3 protein. This sample has some 170,000 distinct CDR3 sequences, with approximately 30% found just once. Sequencing was done on a sample of axillary lymph node tissue. The receptors come from a female donor with breast cancer. Some clones in this sample may be carry-over from other donors' samples.

Of note for this clonotype: A much larger clone differs by one base, so this may be a read error. This chain's CDR3 is CASSPPGLSRETQYF. DNA of the CDR3: TGTGCCAGCAGTCCCCCCGGACTCTCGCGGGAGACCCAGTACTTC. The chain combines TRBV6-1 with TRBJ2-5; perhaps TRBD2 as D (5 bases). This CDR3 is 15 amino acids long. V was cut by 5 bases and J by 5 bases, with 18 bases left in between. Germline V CDR1 and CDR2: MNHNS, SASEGT.

A remark on this clonotype: Since the CDR3 does not end with the conserved phenylalanine or tryptophan, this likely comes from a read error. This chain connects TRBV30 to TRBJ1-4; weak D call: TRBD1 (5 bases). This CDR3 is built from 18 residues. Trimming shortened V by 3 bases and J by 0 bases, and 20 bases separated the two germline ends. CDR1 and CDR2 from the germline V gene are GTSNPN and SVGIG (reference sequence). The DNA of the CDR3 is TGTGCCTGGAGCCTCCCCTCTGGGGGTGTCACAACTAATGAAAAACTGTTTCTT. Encoded protein: CAWSLPSGGVTTNEKLFL.

This clonotype has ten or more counts. The rearrangement uses TRBV30 and TRBJ2-3; 10 bases align to TRBD2. The V gene's germline CDR1 is GTSNPN and CDR2 SVGIG (reference sequence). This CDR3 contains 16 residues. The V and J ends lost 0 bases and 0 bases, in that order; junction bases with no gene match: 3. This CDR3 reads CAWSVAGGRSTDTQYF. The CDR3 coding sequence is TGTGCCTGGAGTGTAGCGGGGGGGCGTAGCACAGATACGCAGTATTTT.

Details on this clonotype: The junction does not match germline at one end; this may be a read error. The V call is TRBV7-9, the J call TRBJ1-3, with D unresolved. The CDR3 has 17 residues. Germline assignment: CDR1 SEHNR and CDR2 FQNEAQ (reference sequence). Written as DNA, the CDR3 is TGTGCCAGCAGCTTAAACAGACCCCCCACCTCTGGAAACACCGTATATTTT. Its translation is CASSLNRPPTSGNTVYF.

At least ten counts were recorded for this clonotype. Without the conserved terminal phenylalanine or tryptophan, this CDR3 likely stems from a read error. The chain uses TRBV9 and TRBJ2-1, with unresolved D. V gave up 0 bases and J gave up 7 bases, with 8 bases separating them. CDR1 and CDR2 from the germline V gene are SGDLS and YYNGEE. The CDR3 is made up of 13 amino acids. The CDR3 loop reads CASSVVGANEQFS. The CDR3 DNA follows: TGTGCCAGCAGCGTAGTTGGAGCAAATGAGCAGTTCTCC.

The chain combines TRBV28 with TRBJ1-4; D perhaps matches TRBD1 (6 bases). Germline V CDR1 and CDR2: MDHEN, SYDVKM. V was trimmed by 5 bases and J by 0 bases, leaving 10 bases between them. The CDR3 spans 15 residues. The CDR3 loop reads CASSTSGATNEKLFF. The CDR3 region has the DNA TGTGCCAGCAGTACCTCAGGGGCAACTAATGAAAAACTGTTTTTT.

This clonotype was recorded at least ten times. This chain connects TRBV6-1 to TRBJ1-2; unclear D gene. The CDR3 has 13 residues. V shed 4 bases and J shed 1 base, with 7 bases lying between them. CDR1 is MNHNS, CDR2 SASEGT, per germline. This CDR3 reads CASSVKSNYGYTF. The CDR3 DNA is TGTGCCAGCAGTGTGAAGAGTAACTATGGCTACACCTTC.

This clonotype was seen repeatedly, ten times or more. The chain uses TRBV24-1 and TRBJ1-1; D unresolved. Germline V gene lookup returns CDR1 KGHDR and CDR2 SFDVKD. The CDR3 spans 13 residues. V lost 4 bases to trimming and J lost 8 bases, with 13 bases between them. The CDR3 protein is CATSDPNWTEAFF. CDR3 nucleotides: TGTGCCACCAGTGACCCTAACTGGACGGAAGCTTTCTTT.

At least ten counts were recorded for this clonotype. V gene TRBV6-5 combines with J gene TRBJ1-6; D is perhaps TRBD1 (5 bases). The CDR3 runs to 16 residues. V shed 6 bases and J shed 8 bases, with 20 bases lying between them. Germline CDR1 reads MNHEY; CDR2 reads SVGAGI. The CDR3 DNA sequence: TGTGCCAGCAGCCCCCCAGTGGGGTGGGGGGATTCACCCCTCCACTTT. Its translation is CASSPPVGWGDSPLHF.

J is TRBJ2-2 and V is TRBV6-6; D may be TRBD2 (7 bases). Germline V CDR1 and CDR2: MNHNY, SVGAGI (reference sequence). There are 15 residues in the CDR3. Trimming shortened V by 7 bases and J by 6 bases, and 18 bases separated the two germline ends. CDR3 sequence reads: CASTEVGGRSGELFF. In nucleotides, the CDR3 is TGTGCCAGCACGGAGGTGGGGGGGCGGTCCGGGGAGCTGTTTTTT.

To note about this clonotype: A much larger clone lies one base from this, so it may be a read error. The V gene is TRBV3-2, the J gene TRBJ2-1; TRBD1, as called in the table, went unchecked against the DNA. TRBV3-2 is a known pseudogene. The CDR3 runs 14 residues. CDR3 DNA sequence: TGTGCCAGCAGCCTTGACCGGGACTACCATGGGCAGTTCTTC. This translates into CASSLDRDYHGQFF.

This clonotype was seen many times. This chain connects TRBV2 to TRBJ2-1; 13 nucleotides match TRBD2. The CDR3 spans 15 residues. The germline gives CDR1 SNHLY, CDR2 FYNNEI. J gave up 7 bases and V 6 bases, and 6 bases lay outside the gene matches. CDR3 region: CASRAGTSGKNEQFF. The CDR3, as DNA: TGTGCCAGCAGGGCCGGGACTAGCGGGAAAAATGAGCAGTTCTTC. Full variable domain (outside the CDR3, taken from reference TRBV2 and TRBJ2-1): EPEVTQTPSHQVTQMGQEVILRCVPISNHLYFYWYRQILGQKVEFLVSFYNNEISEKSEIFDDQFSVERPDGSNFTLKIRSTKLEDSAMYFCASRAGTSGKNEQFFGPGTRLTVL.

Of note for this clonotype: The conserved final phenylalanine or tryptophan is absent from the CDR3, which likely points to a read error. The DNA is left out, because the CDR3 cannot be placed on it with certainty; the CDR3 is given as TCRdb lists it. The rearrangement links TRBV7-9 to TRBJ1-6. CDR1 is SEHNR and CDR2 is FQNEAQ in the germline V gene (reference sequence). The CDR3 spans 15 amino acids, including both terminal residues. The CDR3 sequence is CASSPQREYGYTFRS.

This clonotype was found many times. The V call is TRBV10-1, the J call TRBJ2-5; perhaps TRBD1 as D (5 bases). With 0 bases removed from V and 5 bases from J, the gap between germline ends came to 7 bases. Germline CDR1 reads WNHNN; CDR2 reads SYGVQD (reference sequence). There are 13 residues in the CDR3. This chain's CDR3 is CASSESGRETQYF. The CDR3 DNA reads TGCGCCAGCAGTGAGTCGGGGCGGGAGACCCAGTACTTC.

This clonotype showed up many times. V gene TRBV15 combines with J gene TRBJ2-3, with D uncertain. V lost 9 bases, J lost 0 bases, and 13 bases lay in between. Germline CDR1 is LNHNV and CDR2 is YYDKDF (reference sequence). This CDR3 comprises 14 residues. CDR3 protein: CATNDPSSTDTQYF. In nucleotides, the CDR3 is TGTGCCACTAATGACCCCAGTAGCACAGATACGCAGTATTTT.

For this clonotype: A much more abundant neighbour one base away suggests this may be a read error. The J gene is TRBJ2-3, the V gene TRBV20-1; tentatively, D is TRBD2 (5 bases). V was trimmed by 0 bases and J by 8 bases, leaving 18 bases between them. The CDR3 sequence is 15 residues long. The germline V gene encodes CDR1 DFQATT and CDR2 SNEGSKA (reference sequence). The DNA of the CDR3 is TGCAGTGCTAGAGATATACGGGGTAGGGCAGGTACGCAGTATTTT. This translates into CSARDIRGRAGTQYF.

This clonotype was seen a single time. The chain has TRBV3-2 and TRBJ1-1; TRBD1 is the table's D call and was not checked against the DNA. TRBV3-2 is an annotated pseudogene. This CDR3 region has 16 residues. CDR3 in amino acids: CASSQDGDRDNTEAFF. DNA of the CDR3: TGTGCCAGCAGCCAAGATGGGGACAGGGATAACACTGAAGCTTTCTTC.

Ten or more counts support this clonotype. The rearrangement links TRBV24-1 to TRBJ2-1, with no clear D. The CDR3 sequence is 15 residues long. Germline V gene data show CDR1 as KGHDR and CDR2 as SFDVKD. V was trimmed by 2 bases and J by 0 bases, leaving 7 bases between them. CDR3 bases: TGTGCCACCAGTGATTCGTGGGGCTCCTACAATGAGCAGTTCTTC. Protein product: CATSDSWGSYNEQFF.

In its sample, this clonotype was seen a few times. The conserved final phenylalanine or tryptophan is absent from the CDR3, which likely points to a read error. The rearrangement uses TRBV13 and TRBJ2-3; 9 bases map to TRBD2. Germline V CDR1 and CDR2: PRHDT, FYEKMQ (reference sequence). This CDR3 has 15 amino acids. V gave up 1 base and J gave up 4 bases; unmatched junction bases: 3. In nucleotides, the CDR3 is TGTGCCAGCAGCTTAGCCGCGGGGGGGGCAGATACGCAGTATCTT. Translated, it gives CASSLAAGGADTQYL.

In regard to this clonotype: Sequence at one end of the junction differs from germline and may be a read error. The chain combines TRBV5-1 with TRBJ1-2; D uncertain. Germline V gene data show CDR1 as SGHRS and CDR2 as YFSETQ. This CDR3 has 14 residues. The CDR3 spells CASSLVDLNYGYTF. The CDR3 DNA follows: TGCGCCAGCAGCTTGGTGGATCTTAACTACGGCTACACCTTC.

A word on this clonotype: No conserved phenylalanine or tryptophan is present at the end of the CDR3, so a read error is the likely explanation. Because the CDR3's place on the DNA is in doubt, the DNA is left out and the CDR3 is given as listed by TCRdb. The gene calls are TRBV10-2 and TRBJ2-6. CDR1 WSHSY and CDR2 SAAADI come from the germline V gene. The CDR3 is 15 residues long, ends included. The CDR3: CASSESRSGANVLTS.

V gene TRBV20-1 combines with J gene TRBJ2-7; D possibly corresponds to TRBD2 (5 bases). The CDR3 sequence is 13 residues long. Germline lookup yields CDR1 DFQATT and CDR2 SNEGSKA (reference sequence). The CDR3, as DNA: TGCACTGCGATGAGGACGGGGTTGTACGAGCAGTACTTC. Amino acid sequence: CTAMRTGLYEQYF.

The sample holds many counts of this clonotype. This chain connects TRBV29-1 to TRBJ1-3; D is unclear. CDR1 is SQVTM, CDR2 ANQGSEA, per germline. The length of the CDR3 is 14 residues. Trimming removed 8 bases from V and 4 bases from J, with 18 bases in between. The CDR3 nucleotides are TGCAGCTGTCTTACGGGAGGCTCAGGAAACACCATATATTTT. It yields the protein CSCLTGGSGNTIYF.

In its sample, this clonotype was seen many times. The CDR3 spells CSVDLGGTGNTIYF. Here the CDR3 DNA reads TGCAGCGTTGATCTTGGGGGGACTGGAAACACCATATATTTT. This chain uses TRBV29-1 with TRBJ1-3, with D tentatively TRBD1 (5 bases). There are 14 residues in the CDR3. Germline V lookup: CDR1 SQVTM, CDR2 ANQGSEA. The V end was cut by 3 bases, the J end by 2 bases, with 11 bases between. Using reference TRBV29-1 and TRBJ1-3 for the parts outside the CDR3, the full variable domain is SAVISQKPSRDICQRGTSLTIQCQVDSQVTMMFWYRQQPGQSLTLIATANQGSEATYESGFVIDKFPISRPNLTFSTLTVSNMSPEDSSIYLCSVDLGGTGNTIYFGEGSWLTVV.

In regard to this clonotype: Likely a read error: the CDR3 ends without its conserved phenylalanine or tryptophan. The V call is TRBV5-6, the J call TRBJ1-1, with D uncertain. CDR1 and CDR2 from the germline V gene are SGHDT and YYEEEE. Between the trimmed V and J ends, which lost 2 bases and 0 bases, there was a span of 8 bases. The CDR3 runs 14 residues. CDR3 DNA: TGTGCCAGCAGCTTCGGCGGCATGAACACTGAAGCTTTCTTG. Its protein is CASSFGGMNTEAFL.